These T cell receptor beta chains were read from a single sample in a study of T cell responses to AZD1222 COVID-19 vaccine. The method was immunoSEQ multiplex PCR; TCRdb's version includes in-frame clones alone and lacks a portion of them. The table has just under 75,000 clones, around 82% seen once; the top ten hold about 50%. Sample: peripheral blood, taken 28 days after the second AZD1222 dose. These TCRs come from an adult who received the AZD1222 COVID-19 vaccine. Each CDR3 is given with its conserved first and last residue. The D gene is left open where the match is weak. Some rows have no size entry. The others give once, few or many, or a class for an expanded clone.

NA	TRBV11-2	TRBD1	TRBJ2-5	TGTGCCAGCAGCTTAGGGGACAGGGGAGAGACCCAGTACTTC	CASSLGDRGETQYF
NA	TRBV6-6	NA	TRBJ2-5	TGTGCCAGCAGTTATAGGGAAGGCCCACAAGAGACCCAGTACTTC	CASSYREGPQETQYF
NA	TRBV27	TRBD2	TRBJ2-1	TGTGCCAGCAGTTTGAGTGGCGGGAGAGGAGATGAGCAGTTCTTC	CASSLSGGRGDEQFF
NA	TRBV5-1	TRBD1	TRBJ1-4	TGCGCCAGCAGCTCCCTCGGGACAGATGCAACTAATGAAAAACTGTTTTTT	CASSSLGTDATNEKLFF
once	TRBV27	TRBD2	TRBJ2-5	TGTGCCAGCAGTCCTACCCGAATTCATTTGGGCGGGGGTCAAGAGACCCAGTACTTC	CASSPTRIHLGGGQETQYF
NA	TRBV18	TRBD1	TRBJ2-7	TGTGCCAGCTCAGGACAGGGGGGCTACGAGCAGTACTTC	CASSGQGGYEQYF
NA	TRBV7-9	NA	TRBJ2-7	TGTGCCAGCAGCTTACCCGGCGAGCAGTACTTC	CASSLPGEQYF
NA	TRBV25-1	NA	TRBJ1-3	TGTGCCAGCACTAATGGACAGTTTACTAACACCATATATTTT	CASTNGQFTNTIYF
NA	TRBV7-9	NA	TRBJ1-2	TGTGCCAGCAGCTTAGCAACTAGTGGTGGCTACACCTTC	CASSLATSGGYTF
NA	TRBV4-2	TRBD2	TRBJ2-1	TGTGCCAGCAGCCAAGTAGGCGGGGGGGCGTCCTACAATGAGCAGTTCTTC	CASSQVGGGASYNEQFF
NA	TRBV30	NA	TRBJ2-7	TGTGCCTGGACTGTGGGAACCCATAGGCGCGAGCAGTACTTC	CAWTVGTHRREQYF
NA	TRBV27	TRBD2	TRBJ2-5	TGTGCCGTTTTAGCGGGAGGAGGTGAGACCCAGTACTTC	CAVLAGGGETQYF
NA	TRBV7-9	TRBD2	TRBJ2-5	TGTGCCAGCACCCTAGCGGTCCAAGAGACCCAGTACTTC	CASTLAVQETQYF
NA	TRBV7-2	NA	TRBJ2-7	TGTGCCAGCAGCCCCCATTTTTCACGACACTACGAGCAGTACTTC	CASSPHFSRHYEQYF
NA	TRBV5-1	NA	TRBJ1-1	TGCGCCAGCAGCTCGAGGGTGGGGTATGGGAAGAACACTGAAGCTTTCTTT	CASSSRVGYGKNTEAFF
NA	TRBV27	NA	TRBJ1-1	TGTGCCAGCAGTTTATGGGCGAACACTGAAGCTTTCTTT	CASSLWANTEAFF
NA	TRBV27	NA	TRBJ1-4	TGTGCCAGCAGAGACTCCTCAACTAATGAAAAACTGTTTTTT	CASRDSSTNEKLFF
NA	TRBV3-1/TRBV3-2	NA	TRBJ1-1	TGTGCCAGCAGCCCTAGGGGGGTGGCGAACACTGAAGCTTTCTTT	CASSPRGVANTEAFF
NA	TRBV11-2	NA	TRBJ2-1	TGTGCCAGCAGCTTAGAAGTGGGAGTGAATGAGCAGTTCTTC	CASSLEVGVNEQFF
NA	TRBV28	TRBD2	TRBJ2-2	TGTGCCAGCAGTTTACTAGCGGGAGTGCCCGGGGAGCTGTTTTTT	CASSLLAGVPGELFF